This T cell receptor beta chain is drawn from a study of blood T cell repertoires in COVID-19. Study in general: Acute-phase and convalescent COVID-19 samples originated in the United States, Italy and Spain. In each case, the material was cDNA or gDNA derived from T cells, B-cell-depleted T cells, or PBMCs.

V gave up 4 bases and J gave up 2 bases; unmatched junction bases: 4. The germline CDR1 and CDR2 sequences are MNHEY and SVGAGI. This CDR3 has 14 residues. In the source study's methods: Amplification from reference gene primers served as the basis for estimated nucleated cell counts. Repertoires were generated with immunoSEQ multiplex PCR, while TCRdb's copy carries only in-frame clones and drops some. Clonal size and the V and J genes are those of that table, whereas D and trimming came from the DNA. The sample has under 300,000 clones, 65% to 90% seen once. This clone was observed once. The chain carries TRBV6-5 and TRBJ2-7; 8 bases fit TRBD1. Material for sequencing was peripheral blood. This TCR was sampled from a woman aged 60-75 years with active or convalescent COVID-19. The CDR3, as DNA: TGTGCCAGCAGTTCAACAGGGGGAGCCTACGAGCAGTACTTC. It encodes CASSSTGGAYEQYF.